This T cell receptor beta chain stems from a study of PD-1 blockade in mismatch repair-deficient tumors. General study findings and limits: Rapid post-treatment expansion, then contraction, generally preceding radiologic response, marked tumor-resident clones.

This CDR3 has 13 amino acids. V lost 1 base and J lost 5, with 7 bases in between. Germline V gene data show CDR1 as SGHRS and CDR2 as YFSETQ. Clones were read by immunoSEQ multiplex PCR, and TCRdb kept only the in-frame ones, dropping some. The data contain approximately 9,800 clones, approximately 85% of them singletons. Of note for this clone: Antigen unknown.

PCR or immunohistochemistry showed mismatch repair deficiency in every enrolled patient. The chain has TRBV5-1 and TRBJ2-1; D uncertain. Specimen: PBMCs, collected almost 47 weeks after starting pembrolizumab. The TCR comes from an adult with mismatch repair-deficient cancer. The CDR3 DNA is TGCGCCAGCAGCTTGATCGCGGACAATGAGCAGTTCTTC. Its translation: CASSLIADNEQFF. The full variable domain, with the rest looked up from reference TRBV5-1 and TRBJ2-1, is KAGVTQTPRYLIKTRGQQVTLSCSPISGHRSVSWYQQTPGQGLQFLFEYFSETQRNKGNFPGRFSGRQFSNSRSEMNVSTLELGDSALYLCASSLIADNEQFFGPGTRLTVL.